The rows below give T cell receptor beta chains drawn from one sample of a study of identical twins. Each CDR3 protein is one row after TCRdb ran MiXCR on the 5' RACE reads. The repertoire has about 530,000 distinct CDR3 sequences, about 16% of them found once; the top ten carry nearly 0.45%. These same data were also listed under a study on yellow fever vaccine responses in identical twins.

The sample taken for sequencing was CD4+ T cells sorted from blood. The source is a woman in her late teens or twenties in good health. CDR3s include the opening cysteine and the closing phenylalanine or tryptophan. The order of the fields is D gene, CDR3 length, V gene, clone size, J gene, CDR3 protein, CDR3 DNA. A D gene is named only where the DNA matches it firmly. Where a row states a size, it is once, few, many or the class of an expanded clone; other rows omit it.

D: TRBD2
length: 18
V: TRBV25-1
size: -
J: TRBJ2-1
CDR3: CASSESNPGLAADNEQFF
DNA: TGTGCCAGCAGTGAATCCAACCCTGGACTAGCAGCGGACAATGAGCAGTTCTTC

D: TRBD2
length: 15
V: TRBV7-9
size: -
J: TRBJ2-1
CDR3: CASSLIAGDYNEQFF
DNA: TGTGCCAGCAGCCTCATAGCGGGAGATTACAATGAGCAGTTCTTC

D: -
length: 14
V: TRBV7-2
size: -
J: TRBJ2-1
CDR3: CASSLDWGGFEQFF
DNA: TGTGCCAGCAGCTTAGACTGGGGGGGCTTTGAGCAGTTCTTC

D: -
length: 14
V: TRBV24-1
size: -
J: TRBJ1-2
CDR3: CATSDSGAYYGYTF
DNA: TGTGCCACCAGTGATTCCGGGGCCTACTATGGCTACACCTTC

D: -
length: 13
V: TRBV5-5
size: many
J: TRBJ2-1
CDR3: CASSLWDYNEQFF
DNA: TGTGCCAGCAGCTTGTGGGATTACAATGAGCAGTTCTTC

D: TRBD2
length: 15
V: TRBV5-1
size: many
J: TRBJ2-7
CDR3: CASSPRTSDLYEQYF
DNA: TGCGCCAGCAGCCCCCGGACTAGCGACCTCTACGAGCAGTACTTC

D: -
length: 16
V: TRBV5-1
size: few
J: TRBJ2-3
CDR3: CASSSMRVASTDTQYF
DNA: TGCGCCAGCAGCTCGATGAGGGTGGCTAGCACAGATACGCAGTATTTT

D: TRBD2
length: 15
V: TRBV28
size: few
J: TRBJ2-1
CDR3: CASSLSGKGVNEQFF
DNA: TGTGCCAGCAGTTTGAGCGGGAAAGGGGTCAATGAGCAGTTCTTC

D: -
length: 17
V: TRBV4-1
size: -
J: TRBJ2-7
CDR3: CASSQDIVGGPTYEQYF
DNA: TGCGCCAGCAGCCAAGATATCGTGGGGGGACCAACCTACGAGCAGTACTTC

D: TRBD2
length: 13
V: TRBV20-1
size: few
J: TRBJ2-3
CDR3: CSGREWGRSTQYF
DNA: TGCAGTGGGCGGGAGTGGGGGAGGAGTACGCAGTATTTT

D: -
length: 15
V: TRBV7-2
size: -
J: TRBJ2-5
CDR3: CASSSILDNKETQYF
DNA: TGTGCCAGCAGCTCGATTCTTGATAACAAAGAGACCCAGTACTTC

D: TRBD2
length: 18
V: TRBV2
size: -
J: TRBJ2-7
CDR3: CASRRAGGPVGPTYEQYF
DNA: TGTGCCAGCAGGCGGGCGGGAGGGCCAGTCGGCCCGACCTACGAGCAGTACTTC

D: TRBD2
length: 15
V: TRBV2
size: -
J: TRBJ2-7
CDR3: CASSKTWSGSDEQYF
DNA: TGTGCCAGCAGTAAAACCTGGAGCGGGAGCGACGAGCAGTACTTC

D: -
length: 12
V: TRBV12-3/TRBV12-4
size: few
J: TRBJ2-3
CDR3: CASSQDINTQYF
DNA: TGTGCCAGCAGTCAGGACATCAATACGCAGTATTTT

D: TRBD2
length: 15
V: TRBV29-1
size: -
J: TRBJ2-1
CDR3: CSVEGGSSGYNEQFF
DNA: TGCAGCGTTGAAGGAGGGTCTAGCGGTTACAATGAGCAGTTCTTC

D: -
length: 13
V: TRBV20-1
size: few
J: TRBJ1-1
CDR3: CSASWGANTEAFF
DNA: TGCAGTGCTAGTTGGGGGGCGAACACTGAAGCTTTCTTT

D: -
length: 15
V: TRBV2
size: -
J: TRBJ2-1
CDR3: CASRNPRAGMVEQFF
DNA: TGTGCCAGCAGGAACCCTAGGGCGGGGATGGTTGAGCAGTTCTTC

D: -
length: 15
V: TRBV27
size: -
J: TRBJ2-7
CDR3: CASRLKPGGTYEQYF
DNA: TGTGCCAGCAGGCTAAAACCCGGGGGAACCTACGAGCAGTACTTC

D: -
length: 14
V: TRBV24-1
size: -
J: TRBJ2-2
CDR3: CATSDSEITGELFF
DNA: TGTGCCACCAGTGATTCCGAGATCACCGGGGAGCTGTTTTTT

D: -
length: 17
V: TRBV7-8
size: few
J: TRBJ2-2
CDR3: CASSLERTVRGTGELFF
DNA: TGTGCCAGCAGCCTAGAGAGGACGGTTAGGGGGACCGGGGAGCTGTTTTTT

D: -
length: 16
V: TRBV6-1
size: -
J: TRBJ2-4
CDR3: CASSPLSQQAKNIQYF
DNA: TGTGCCAGCAGCCCGCTCTCACAGCAAGCCAAAAACATTCAGTACTTC

D: TRBD2
length: 18
V: TRBV5-1
size: -
J: TRBJ2-1
CDR3: CASRIFVGSGMVSNEQFF
DNA: TGCGCCAGCAGGATATTCGTTGGGAGCGGGATGGTGTCCAATGAGCAGTTCTTC

D: TRBD1
length: 14
V: TRBV12-3/TRBV12-4
size: few
J: TRBJ1-2
CDR3: CASSPKGQGTSYTF
DNA: TGTGCCAGCAGTCCGAAGGGACAGGGGACTAGCTACACCTTC

D: -
length: 13
V: TRBV9
size: -
J: TRBJ2-7
CDR3: CASSVGGRYEQYF
DNA: TGTGCCAGCAGCGTAGGTGGTCGCTACGAGCAGTACTTC

D: -
length: 14
V: TRBV5-1
size: many
J: TRBJ1-5
CDR3: CASSPGSDNQPQHF
DNA: TGCGCCAGCAGTCCCGGGAGCGACAATCAGCCCCAGCATTTT

D: -
length: 16
V: TRBV30
size: -
J: TRBJ1-2
CDR3: CAWSGGDSPTNYGYTF
DNA: TGTGCCTGGAGTGGGGGGGACTCCCCGACTAACTATGGCTACACCTTC

D: -
length: 15
V: TRBV27
size: -
J: TRBJ2-3
CDR3: CASRSRRGSVDTQYF
DNA: TGTGCCAGCAGGAGTAGGCGGGGAAGTGTAGATACGCAGTATTTT

D: TRBD2
length: 17
V: TRBV6-2/TRBV6-3
size: few
J: TRBJ2-2
CDR3: CASSTRGVGLNTGELFF
DNA: TGTGCCAGCAGTACCCGGGGGGTAGGATTAAACACCGGGGAGCTGTTTTTT

D: TRBD2
length: 15
V: TRBV24-1
size: -
J: TRBJ2-3
CDR3: CATSDATSPTDTQYF
DNA: TGTGCCACCAGTGATGCGACTAGCCCCACAGATACGCAGTATTTT